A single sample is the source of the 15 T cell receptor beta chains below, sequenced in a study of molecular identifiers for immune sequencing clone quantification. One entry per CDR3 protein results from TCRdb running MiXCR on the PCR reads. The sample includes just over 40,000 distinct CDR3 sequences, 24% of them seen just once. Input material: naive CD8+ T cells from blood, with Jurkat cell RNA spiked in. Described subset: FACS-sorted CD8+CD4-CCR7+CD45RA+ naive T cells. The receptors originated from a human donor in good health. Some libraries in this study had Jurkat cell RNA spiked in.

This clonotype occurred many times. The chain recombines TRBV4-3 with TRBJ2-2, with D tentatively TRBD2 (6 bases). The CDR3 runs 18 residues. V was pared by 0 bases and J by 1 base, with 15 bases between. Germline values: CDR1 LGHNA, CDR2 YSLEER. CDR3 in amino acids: CASSQDPWLAQNTGELFF. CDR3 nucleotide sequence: TGCGCCAGCAGCCAAGATCCTTGGCTAGCGCAGAACACCGGGGAGCTGTTTTTT.

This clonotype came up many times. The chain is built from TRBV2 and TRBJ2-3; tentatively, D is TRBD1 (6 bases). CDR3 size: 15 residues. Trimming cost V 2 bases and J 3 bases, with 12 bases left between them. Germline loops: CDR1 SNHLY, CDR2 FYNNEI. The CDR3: CASSEWQGRTDTQYF. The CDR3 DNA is TGTGCCAGCAGTGAATGGCAGGGGCGGACAGATACGCAGTATTTT.

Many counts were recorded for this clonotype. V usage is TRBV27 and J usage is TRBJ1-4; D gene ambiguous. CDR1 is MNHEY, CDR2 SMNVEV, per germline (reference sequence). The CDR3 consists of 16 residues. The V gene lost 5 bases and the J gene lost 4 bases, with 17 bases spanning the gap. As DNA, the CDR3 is TGTGCCAGCAGTATCCGGGCCGCAAGTTATAATGAAAAACTGTTTTTT. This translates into CASSIRAASYNEKLFF. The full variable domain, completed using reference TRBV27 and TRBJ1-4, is EAQVTQNPRYLITVTGKKLTVTCSQNMNHEYMSWYRQDPGLGLRQIYYSMNVEVTDKGDVPEGYKVSRKEKRNFPLILESPSPNQTSLYFCASSIRAASYNEKLFFGSGTQLSVL.

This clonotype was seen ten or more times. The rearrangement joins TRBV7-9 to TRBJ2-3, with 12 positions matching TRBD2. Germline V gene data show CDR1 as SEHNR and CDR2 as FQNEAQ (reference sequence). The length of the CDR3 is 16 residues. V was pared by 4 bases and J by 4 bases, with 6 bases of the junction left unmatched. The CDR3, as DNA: TGTGCCAGCAGCTCGTTACTAGCGGGAGGACCAGATACGCAGTATTTT. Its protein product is CASSSLLAGGPDTQYF.

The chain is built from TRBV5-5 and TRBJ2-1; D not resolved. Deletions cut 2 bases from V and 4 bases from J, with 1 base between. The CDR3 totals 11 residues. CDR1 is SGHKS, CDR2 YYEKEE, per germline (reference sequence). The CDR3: CASSLYNEQFF. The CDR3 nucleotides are TGTGCCAGCAGCTTATACAATGAGCAGTTCTTC.

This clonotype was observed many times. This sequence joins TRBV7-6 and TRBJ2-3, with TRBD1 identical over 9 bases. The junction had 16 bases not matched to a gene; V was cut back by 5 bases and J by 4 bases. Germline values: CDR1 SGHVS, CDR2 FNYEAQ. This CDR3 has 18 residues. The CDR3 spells CASSPSWGGQGGSDTQYF. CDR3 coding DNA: TGTGCCAGCAGCCCTAGCTGGGGGGGACAGGGTGGATCAGATACGCAGTATTTT.

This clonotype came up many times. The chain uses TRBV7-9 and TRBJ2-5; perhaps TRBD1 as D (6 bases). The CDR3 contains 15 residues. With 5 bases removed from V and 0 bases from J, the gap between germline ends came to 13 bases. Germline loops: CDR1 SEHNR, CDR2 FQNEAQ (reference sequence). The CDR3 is CASSPNRAYQETQYF. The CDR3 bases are TGTGCCAGCAGCCCCAACAGGGCTTACCAAGAGACCCAGTACTTC.

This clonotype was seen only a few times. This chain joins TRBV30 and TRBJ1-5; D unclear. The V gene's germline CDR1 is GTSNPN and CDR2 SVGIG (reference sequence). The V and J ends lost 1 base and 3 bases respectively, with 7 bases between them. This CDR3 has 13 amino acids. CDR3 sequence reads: CAWSAVDNQPQHF. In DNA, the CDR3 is TGTGCCTGGAGTGCAGTAGACAATCAGCCCCAGCATTTT.

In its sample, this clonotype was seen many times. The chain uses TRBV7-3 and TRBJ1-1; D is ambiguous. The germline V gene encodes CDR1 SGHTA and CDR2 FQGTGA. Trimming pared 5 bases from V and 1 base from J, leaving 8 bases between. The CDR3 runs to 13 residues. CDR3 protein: CASSDKTNTEAFF. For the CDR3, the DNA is TGTGCCAGCAGCGACAAGACGAACACTGAAGCTTTCTTT. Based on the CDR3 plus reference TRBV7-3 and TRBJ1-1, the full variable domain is GAGVSQTPSNKVTEKGKYVELRCDPISGHTALYWYRQSLGQGPEFLIYFQGTGAADDSGLPNDRFFAVRPEGSVSTLKIQRTERGDSAVYLCASSDKTNTEAFFGQGTRLTVV.

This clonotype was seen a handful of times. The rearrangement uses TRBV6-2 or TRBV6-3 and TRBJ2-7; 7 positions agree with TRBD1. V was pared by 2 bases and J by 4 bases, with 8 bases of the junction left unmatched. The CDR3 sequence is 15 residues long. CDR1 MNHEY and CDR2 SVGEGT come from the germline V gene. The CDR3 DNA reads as TGTGCCAGCAGTTACCGGACAGGTCCCATTTACGAGCAGTACTTC. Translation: CASSYRTGPIYEQYF.

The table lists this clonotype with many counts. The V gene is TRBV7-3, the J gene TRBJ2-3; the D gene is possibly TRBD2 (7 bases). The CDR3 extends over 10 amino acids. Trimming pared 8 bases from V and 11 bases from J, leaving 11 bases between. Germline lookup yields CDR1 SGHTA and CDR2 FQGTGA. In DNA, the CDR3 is TGTGCCAGCCCAGGGGAGGGGCAGTATTTT. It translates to CASPGEGQYF.

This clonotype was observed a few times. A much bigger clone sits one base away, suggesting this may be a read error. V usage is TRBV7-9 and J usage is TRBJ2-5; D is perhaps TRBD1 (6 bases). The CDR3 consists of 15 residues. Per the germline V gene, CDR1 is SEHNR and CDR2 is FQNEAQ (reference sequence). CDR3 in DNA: TGTGTCAGCAGCCCCAACAGGGCTTACCAAGAGACCCAGTACTTC. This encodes CVSSPNRAYQETQYF.

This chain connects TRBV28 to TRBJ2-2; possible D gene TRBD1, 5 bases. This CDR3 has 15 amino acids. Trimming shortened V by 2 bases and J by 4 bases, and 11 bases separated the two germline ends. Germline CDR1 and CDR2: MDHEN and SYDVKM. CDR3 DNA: TGTGCCAGCAGTTTAGGGGCTTTAACCACCGGGGAGCTGTTTTTT. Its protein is CASSLGALTTGELFF.

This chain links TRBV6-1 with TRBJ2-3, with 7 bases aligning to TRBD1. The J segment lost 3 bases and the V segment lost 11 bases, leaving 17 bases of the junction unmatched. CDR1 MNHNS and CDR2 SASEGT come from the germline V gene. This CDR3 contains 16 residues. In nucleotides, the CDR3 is TGTGCCCGCCGTGCTGGGACAGTGGACCAAACAGATACGCAGTATTTT. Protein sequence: CARRAGTVDQTDTQYF.

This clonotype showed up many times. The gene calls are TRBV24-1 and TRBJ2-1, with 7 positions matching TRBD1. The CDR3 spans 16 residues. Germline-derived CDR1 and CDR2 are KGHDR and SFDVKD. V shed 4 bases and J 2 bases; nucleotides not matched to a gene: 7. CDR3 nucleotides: TGTGCCACCAGTGACTCAGGACAGGAGACCTACAATGAGCAGTTCTTC. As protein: CATSDSGQETYNEQFF.